The entry that follows covers one T cell receptor (beta chain) sequence. This entry belongs to a study of CD8 T cells in Susac syndrome. Random hexamers served to reverse transcribe roughly 0.45 to 1 ug RNA. TCRdb reanalysed the immunoSEQ multiplex PCR reads using MiXCR and keeps one entry per CDR3 protein. The table has some 160,000 distinct CDR3 sequences, around 94% seen once; the top ten hold 0.12%. The origin of this receptor is a human donor with Susac syndrome. Sequenced sample: CD4+ T cells from PBMCs.

CDR3 sequence (DNA): TGTGCCAGCAGCTTAGTTCGGGGTCCCGGGGCCAACGTCCTGACTTTC. Encoded protein: CASSLVRGPGANVLTF. The gene calls are TRBV7-9 and TRBJ2-6, with a possible D match to TRBD2 (5 bases). V was trimmed by 1 base and J by 4 bases, leaving 11 bases between them. Germline loops: CDR1 SEHNR, CDR2 FQNEAQ (reference sequence). The CDR3 runs to 16 residues.